A selection of T cell receptor beta chains follows, all from one sample in a study of breast tumors, draining lymph nodes, adjacent tissues. A single record per CDR3 protein comes from TCRdb applying MiXCR to the multiplex PCR reads. The sample gives 100,000 to 150,000 distinct CDR3 sequences, just under 20% of which show up once; roughly 3.5% is in the top ten. The sequenced sample consisted of axillary lymph node tissue. The receptors originated from a female donor with breast cancer. Some clones in this sample may be carry-over from other donors' samples. The CDR3 runs from the conserved cysteine through the conserved F or W. D genes are given only for firm matches. Clone size is not always given. Where it is, it says once, few, many or a class for expanded clones.

d_gene,abundance,j_gene,v_gene,CDR3aa,CDR3nt
.,few,TRBJ2-3,TRBV4-1,CASSQVEPATDTQYF,TGCGCCAGCAGCCAAGTGGAACCAGCCACAGATACGCAGTATTTT
.,many,TRBJ1-5,TRBV28,CASSLYRDLGNQPQHF,TGTGCCAGCAGCTTATACAGGGACTTAGGCAATCAGCCCCAGCATTTT
.,many,TRBJ2-7,TRBV20-1,CSARDVGSGRAYEQYF,TGCAGTGCTAGAGACGTGGGAAGCGGAAGAGCTTACGAGCAGTACTTC
TRBD1,many,TRBJ2-7,TRBV3-1,CASSPVPGQGPKSYEQYF,TGTGCCAGCAGCCCAGTCCCGGGACAGGGACCGAAGTCCTACGAGCAGTACTTC
.,few,TRBJ2-4,TRBV4-1,CASSQEGTLAKNIQYF,TGCGCCAGCAGCCAAGAGGGCACTTTAGCCAAAAACATTCAGTACTTC
TRBD2,many,TRBJ2-5,TRBV7-2,CASSSGRETQYF,TGTGCCAGCAGTAGCGGGAGGGAGACCCAGTACTTC
.,many,TRBJ2-3,TRBV20-1,CSAYLTGMLTDTQYF,TGCAGTGCCTATCTCACAGGGATGTTAACAGATACGCAGTATTTT
.,many,TRBJ2-1,TRBV20-1,CSASGGAQGWGNEQFF,TGCAGTGCTAGTGGGGGGGCGCAGGGGTGGGGAAATGAGCAGTTCTTC
TRBD1,many,TRBJ2-1,TRBV14,CASSQDWETGSNEQFF,TGTGCCAGCAGCCAAGATTGGGAGACAGGGTCAAATGAGCAGTTCTTC
.,many,TRBJ2-7,TRBV15,CATSRVLSYEQYF,TGTGCCACCAGCAGAGTGTTATCCTACGAGCAGTACTTC
.,few,TRBJ2-5,TRBV11-2,CASRPERARGGETQYF,TGTGCCAGCAGACCGGAAAGAGCAAGGGGGGGGGAGACCCAGTACTTC
.,many,TRBJ1-4,TRBV5-1,CASSALVGGSKEKLFF,TGCGCCAGCAGCGCCCTTGTGGGGGGCTCAAAGGAAAAACTGTTTTTT
TRBD2,.,TRBJ2-1,TRBV5-5,CASSLVTSGGANEQFF,TGTGCCAGCAGCTTGGTCACTAGCGGGGGGGCCAATGAGCAGTTCTTC
.,.,TRBJ2-7,TRBV28,CASSSQGLYEQYF,TGTGCCAGCAGTTCGCAGGGTTTGTACGAGCAGTACTTC
.,.,TRBJ2-5,TRBV6-2/TRBV6-3,CASSYAVQETQYF,TGTGCCAGCAGTTATGCAGTGCAAGAGACCCAGTACTTC
TRBD1,many,TRBJ2-5,TRBV5-6,CASSGTGGQETQYF,TGTGCCAGCAGCGGAACAGGGGGTCAAGAGACCCAGTACTTC
.,many,TRBJ1-3,TRBV19,CASSIGVPGNTIYF,TGTGCCAGTAGTATTGGGGTTCCTGGAAACACCATATATTTT
TRBD2,many,TRBJ2-1,TRBV20-1,CSAPPDSGSYNEQFF,TGCAGTGCCCCCCCTGACAGCGGGAGTTACAATGAGCAGTTCTTC
TRBD2,many,TRBJ2-2,TRBV7-9,CASSLVLAVDTGELFF,TGTGCCAGCAGCTTAGTACTAGCGGTGGACACCGGGGAGCTGTTTTTT
.,many,TRBJ2-3,TRBV4-2,CASSQSWGRRVGTDTQYF,TGTGCCAGCAGCCAATCATGGGGGAGGAGAGTGGGCACAGATACGCAGTATTTT
TRBD2,many,TRBJ2-3,TRBV19,CASSNPSRGDANTQYF,TGTGCCAGTAGTAATCCCTCGCGGGGGGACGCGAATACGCAGTATTTT
.,many,TRBJ2-3,TRBV20-1,CSARVEDYEAQYF,TGCAGTGCTAGAGTCGAGGACTACGAGGCGCAGTATTTT
.,many,TRBJ1-4,TRBV7-7,CASSLGSTRGEKLFF,TGTGCTAGCAGCTTAGGGTCCACCAGGGGTGAAAAACTGTTTTTT
.,many,TRBJ2-7,TRBV5-6,CASSLVVKLSEQYF,TGTGCCAGCAGCTTGGTCGTCAAGTTAAGCGAGCAGTACTTC
.,many,TRBJ1-5,TRBV10-3,CAISDRDNQPQHF,TGTGCCATCAGTGACAGGGACAATCAGCCCCAGCATTTT
.,many,TRBJ1-4,TRBV7-8,CASSLGTDEKLFF,TGTGCCAGCAGCTTAGGGACAGATGAAAAACTGTTTTTT
TRBD2,many,TRBJ2-7,TRBV19,CASSATSGRAQYEQYF,TGTGCCAGTAGTGCGACTAGCGGGAGGGCCCAATACGAGCAGTACTTC
.,few,TRBJ2-7,TRBV27,CASSRGGPYEQYF,TGTGCCAGCAGCCGAGGCGGCCCATACGAGCAGTACTTC
TRBD2,few,TRBJ2-5,TRBV12-3/TRBV12-4,CASGPGLKQETQYF,TGTGCCAGCGGCCCGGGACTAAAACAAGAGACCCAGTACTTC
.,many,TRBJ2-7,TRBV7-8,CASSLVVRQPYEQYF,TGTGCCAGCAGCTTAGTGGTTCGGCAGCCATACGAGCAGTACTTC
TRBD2,.,TRBJ2-5,TRBV11-2,CASSSPTSGGAGTQYF,TGTGCCAGCAGCTCACCGACTAGCGGGGGGGCGGGGACCCAGTACTTC
.,many,TRBJ1-5,TRBV19,CATIPSHPNQPQHF,TGTGCCACCATTCCCTCACATCCTAATCAGCCCCAGCATTTT
.,few,TRBJ2-6,TRBV12-3/TRBV12-4,CASSPGSSGANVLTF,TGTGCCAGCAGCCCCGGGAGCTCTGGGGCCAACGTCCTGACTTTC
.,many,TRBJ1-5,TRBV20-1,CSARSWLDQPQHF,TGCAGTGCTAGATCTTGGCTAGATCAGCCCCAGCATTTT
TRBD1,.,TRBJ1-1,TRBV29-1,CSGDSINTEAFF,TGCAGCGGGGACAGTATTAACACTGAAGCTTTCTTT
.,.,TRBJ2-5,TRBV6-5,CASSQDGMGGAPETQYF,TGTGCCAGCAGCCAAGATGGGATGGGGGGGGCCCCAGAGACCCAGTACTTC